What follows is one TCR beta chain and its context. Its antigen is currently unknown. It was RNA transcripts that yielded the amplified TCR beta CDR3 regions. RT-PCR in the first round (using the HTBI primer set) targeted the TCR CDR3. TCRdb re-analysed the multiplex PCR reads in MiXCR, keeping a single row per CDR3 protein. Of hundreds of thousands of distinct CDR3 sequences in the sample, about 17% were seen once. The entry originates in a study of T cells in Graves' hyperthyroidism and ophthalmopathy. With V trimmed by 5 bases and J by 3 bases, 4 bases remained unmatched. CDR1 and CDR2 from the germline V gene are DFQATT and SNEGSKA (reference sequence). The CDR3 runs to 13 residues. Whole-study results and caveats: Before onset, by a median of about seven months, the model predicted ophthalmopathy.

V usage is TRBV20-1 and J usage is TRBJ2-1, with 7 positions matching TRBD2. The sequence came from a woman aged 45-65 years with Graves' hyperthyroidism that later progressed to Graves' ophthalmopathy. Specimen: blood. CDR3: CSAQRGNYNEQFF. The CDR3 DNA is TGCAGTGCTCAGCGGGGTAACTACAATGAGCAGTTCTTC.